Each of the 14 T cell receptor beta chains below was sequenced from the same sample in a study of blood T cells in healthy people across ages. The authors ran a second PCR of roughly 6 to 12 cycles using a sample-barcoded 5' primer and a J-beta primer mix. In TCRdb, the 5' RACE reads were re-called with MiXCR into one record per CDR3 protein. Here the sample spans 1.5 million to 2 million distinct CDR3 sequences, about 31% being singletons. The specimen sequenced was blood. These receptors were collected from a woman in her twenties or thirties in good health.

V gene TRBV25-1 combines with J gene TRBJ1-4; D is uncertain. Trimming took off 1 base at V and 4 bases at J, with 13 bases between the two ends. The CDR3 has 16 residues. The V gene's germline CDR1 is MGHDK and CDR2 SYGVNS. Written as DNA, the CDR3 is TGTGCCAGCAGTGAATGGGTCGGCACGGATAATGAAAAACTGTTTTTT. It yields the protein CASSEWVGTDNEKLFF.

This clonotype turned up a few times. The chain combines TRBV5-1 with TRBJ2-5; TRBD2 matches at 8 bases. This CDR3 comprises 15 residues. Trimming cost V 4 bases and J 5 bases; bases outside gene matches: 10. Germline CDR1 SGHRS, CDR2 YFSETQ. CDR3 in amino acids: CASSLQAGVVETQYF. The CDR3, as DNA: TGCGCCAGCAGCCTCCAAGCGGGAGTCGTGGAGACCCAGTACTTC.

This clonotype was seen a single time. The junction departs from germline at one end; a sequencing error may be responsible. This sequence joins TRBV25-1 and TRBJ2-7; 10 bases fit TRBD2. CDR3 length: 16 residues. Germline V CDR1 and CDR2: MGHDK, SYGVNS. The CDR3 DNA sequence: TGTGTCAGCAGTGTGGCTAGCGGGAGTGGTTACAGAGAGCAGTACTTC. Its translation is CVSSVASGSGYREQYF.

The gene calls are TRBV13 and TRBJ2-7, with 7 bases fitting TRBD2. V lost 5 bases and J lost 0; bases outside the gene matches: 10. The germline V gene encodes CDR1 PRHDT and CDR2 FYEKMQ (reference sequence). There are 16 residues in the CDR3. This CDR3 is CASSRTGGMISYEQYF. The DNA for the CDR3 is TGTGCCAGCAGCAGGACCGGGGGGATGATCTCCTACGAGCAGTACTTC.

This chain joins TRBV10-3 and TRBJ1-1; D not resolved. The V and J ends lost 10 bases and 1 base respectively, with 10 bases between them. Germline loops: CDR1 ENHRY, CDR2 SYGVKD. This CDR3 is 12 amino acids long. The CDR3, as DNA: TGTGCCAGCGGACTGGAGAACACTGAAGCTTTCTTT. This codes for CASGLENTEAFF.

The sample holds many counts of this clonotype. The CDR3 DNA is TGCAGTGCTAGAGTATGGGGGGGGAACACTGAAGCTTTCTTT. This gives the protein CSARVWGGNTEAFF. The V gene is TRBV20-1, the J gene TRBJ1-1; a possible D gene is TRBD1 (5 bases). Trimming pared 1 base from V and 1 base from J, leaving 10 bases between. Germline CDR1 is DFQATT and CDR2 is SNEGSKA (reference sequence). CDR3 length: 14 residues.

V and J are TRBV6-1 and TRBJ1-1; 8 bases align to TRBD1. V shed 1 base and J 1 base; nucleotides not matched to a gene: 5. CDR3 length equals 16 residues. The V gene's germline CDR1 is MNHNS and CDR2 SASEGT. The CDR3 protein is CASSEDQGAGNTEAFF. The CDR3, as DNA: TGTGCCAGCAGTGAAGACCAGGGGGCAGGGAACACTGAAGCTTTCTTT.

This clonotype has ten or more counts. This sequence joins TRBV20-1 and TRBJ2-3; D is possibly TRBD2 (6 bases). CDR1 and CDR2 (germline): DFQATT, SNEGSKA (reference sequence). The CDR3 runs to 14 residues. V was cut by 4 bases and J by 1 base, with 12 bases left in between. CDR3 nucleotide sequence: TGCAGTGCTACCGGCGGGACCGGCACAGATACGCAGTATTTT. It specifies CSATGGTGTDTQYF.

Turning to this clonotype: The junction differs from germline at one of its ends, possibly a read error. In DNA, the CDR3 is TGCGCCAGCAGCGATGAGGGGGAGCCCCAGCATTTT. Protein: CASSDEGEPQHF. The rearrangement links TRBV7-9 to TRBJ1-5, with D perhaps matching TRBD1 (6 bases). Per the germline V gene, CDR1 is SEHNR and CDR2 is FQNEAQ (reference sequence). The CDR3 sequence is 12 residues long.

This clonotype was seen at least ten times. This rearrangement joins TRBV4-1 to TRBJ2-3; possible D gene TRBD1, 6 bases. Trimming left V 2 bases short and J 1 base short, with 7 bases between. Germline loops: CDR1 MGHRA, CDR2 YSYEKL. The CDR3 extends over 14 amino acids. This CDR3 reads CASSQQGRTDTQYF. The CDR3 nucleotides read TGCGCCAGCAGCCAACAGGGGCGCACAGATACGCAGTATTTT.

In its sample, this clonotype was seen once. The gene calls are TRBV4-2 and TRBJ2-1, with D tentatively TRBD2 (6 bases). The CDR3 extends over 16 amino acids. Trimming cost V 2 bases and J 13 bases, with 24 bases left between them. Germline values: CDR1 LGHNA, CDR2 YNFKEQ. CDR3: CASSQIRAGRRETQFF. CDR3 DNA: TGTGCCAGCAGCCAAATCCGAGCGGGCAGACGGGAGACCCAGTTCTTC.

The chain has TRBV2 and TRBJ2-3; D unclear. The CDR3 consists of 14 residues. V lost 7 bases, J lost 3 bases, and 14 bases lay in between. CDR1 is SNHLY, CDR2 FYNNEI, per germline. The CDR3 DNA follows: TGTGCCAGCACCCGGCTCGCTAGGACAGATACGCAGTATTTT. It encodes CASTRLARTDTQYF. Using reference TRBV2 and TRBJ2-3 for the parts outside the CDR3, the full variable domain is EPEVTQTPSHQVTQMGQEVILRCVPISNHLYFYWYRQILGQKVEFLVSFYNNEISEKSEIFDDQFSVERPDGSNFTLKIRSTKLEDSAMYFCASTRLARTDTQYFGPGTRLTVL.

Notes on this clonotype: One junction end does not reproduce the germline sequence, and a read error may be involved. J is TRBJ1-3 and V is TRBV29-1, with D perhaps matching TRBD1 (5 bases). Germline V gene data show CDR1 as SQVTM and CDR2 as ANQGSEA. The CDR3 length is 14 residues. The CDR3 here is CSVDIRGTGSTIYF. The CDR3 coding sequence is TGCAGCGTTGATATAAGGGGAACTGGAAGCACCATATATTTT.

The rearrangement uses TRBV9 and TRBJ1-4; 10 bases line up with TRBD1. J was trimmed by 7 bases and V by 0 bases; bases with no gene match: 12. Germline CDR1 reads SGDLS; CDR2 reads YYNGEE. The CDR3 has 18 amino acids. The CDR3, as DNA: TGTGCCAGCAGCGTAGAGGTGGGACAGGGGCAGGTGGGTGAAAAACTGTTTTTT. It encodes CASSVEVGQGQVGEKLFF.